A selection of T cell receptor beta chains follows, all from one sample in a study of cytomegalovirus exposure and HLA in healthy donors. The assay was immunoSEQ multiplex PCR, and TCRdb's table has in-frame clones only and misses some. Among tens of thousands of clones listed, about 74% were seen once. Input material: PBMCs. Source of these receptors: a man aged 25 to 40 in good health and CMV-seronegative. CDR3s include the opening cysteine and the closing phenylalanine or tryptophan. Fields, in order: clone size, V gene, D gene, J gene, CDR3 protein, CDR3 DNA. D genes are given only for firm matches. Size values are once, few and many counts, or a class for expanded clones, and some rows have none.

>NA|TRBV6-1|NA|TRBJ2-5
CASISGDQETQYF
TGTGCCAGCATCTCAGGCGACCAAGAGACCCAGTACTTC
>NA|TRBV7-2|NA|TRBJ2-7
CASSLWSGTYEQYF
TGTGCCAGCAGCTTGTGGTCCGGTACCTACGAGCAGTACTTC
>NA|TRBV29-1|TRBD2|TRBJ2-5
CSVEDGASGGETQYF
TGCAGCGTTGAAGATGGGGCTAGCGGGGGTGAGACCCAGTACTTC
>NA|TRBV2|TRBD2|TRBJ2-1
CASRGTSGHNEQFF
TGTGCCAGCAGGGGGACTAGCGGACACAATGAGCAGTTCTTC
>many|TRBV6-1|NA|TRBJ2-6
CASSVSSSGANVLTF
TGTGCCAGCAGTGTATCCAGCTCTGGGGCCAACGTCCTGACTTTC
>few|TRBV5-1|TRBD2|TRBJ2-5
CASSLMRERETQYF
TGCGCCAGCAGCTTGATGCGGGAGAGGGAGACCCAGTACTTC
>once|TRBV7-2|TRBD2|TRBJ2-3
CASSLASGTPDTQYF
TGTGCCAGCAGCTTAGCCAGCGGGACCCCAGATACGCAGTATTTT
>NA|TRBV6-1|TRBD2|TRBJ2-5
CASRRAGRETQYF
TGTGCCAGCAGGCGAGCGGGGCGAGAGACCCAGTACTTC
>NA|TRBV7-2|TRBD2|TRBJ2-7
CASSLASGSTGHEQYF
TGTGCCAGCAGCTTAGCTAGCGGGAGTACTGGGCACGAGCAGTACTTC
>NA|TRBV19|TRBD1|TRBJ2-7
CASSQGQGRWYEQYF
TGTGCCAGTAGCCAGGGACAGGGTCGCTGGTACGAGCAGTACTTC
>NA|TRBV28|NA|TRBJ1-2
CASTAPQAGSYGYTF
TGTGCCAGCACCGCTCCTCAGGCAGGGTCCTATGGCTACACCTTC
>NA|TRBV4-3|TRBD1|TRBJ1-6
CASSQDPLGQEYNSPLHF
TGCGCCAGCAGCCAAGATCCCCTCGGACAGGAATATAATTCACCCCTCCACTTT